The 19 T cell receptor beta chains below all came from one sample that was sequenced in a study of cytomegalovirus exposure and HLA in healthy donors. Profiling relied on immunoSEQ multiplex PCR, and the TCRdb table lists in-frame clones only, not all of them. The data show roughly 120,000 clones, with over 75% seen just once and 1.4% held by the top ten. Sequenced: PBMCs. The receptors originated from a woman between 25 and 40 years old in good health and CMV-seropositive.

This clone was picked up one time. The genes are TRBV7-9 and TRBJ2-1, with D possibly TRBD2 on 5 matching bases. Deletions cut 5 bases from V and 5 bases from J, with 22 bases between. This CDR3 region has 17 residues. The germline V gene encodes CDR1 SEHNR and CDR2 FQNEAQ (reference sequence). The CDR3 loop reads CASSLSPSPGLNNEQFF. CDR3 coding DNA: TGTGCCAGCAGCCTGTCTCCCTCGCCCGGACTCAACAATGAGCAGTTCTTC. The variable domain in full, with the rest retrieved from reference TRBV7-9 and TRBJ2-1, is DTGVSQNPRHKITKRGQNVTFRCDPISEHNRLYWYRQTLGQGPEFLTYFQNEAQLEKSRLLSDRFSAERPKGSFSTLEIQRTEQGDSAMYLCASSLSPSPGLNNEQFFGPGTRLTVL.

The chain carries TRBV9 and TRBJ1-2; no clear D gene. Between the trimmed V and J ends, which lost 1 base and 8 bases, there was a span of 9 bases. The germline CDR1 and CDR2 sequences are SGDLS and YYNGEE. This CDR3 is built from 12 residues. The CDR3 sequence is CASSVSGGGYTF. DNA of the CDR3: TGTGCCAGCAGCGTATCGGGAGGCGGCTACACCTTC.

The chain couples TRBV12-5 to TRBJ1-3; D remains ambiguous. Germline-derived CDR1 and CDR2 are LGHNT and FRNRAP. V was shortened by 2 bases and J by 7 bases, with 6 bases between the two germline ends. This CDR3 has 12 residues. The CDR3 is CASGLSPNTIYF. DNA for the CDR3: TGTGCTAGTGGTTTGTCCCCGAACACCATATATTTT.

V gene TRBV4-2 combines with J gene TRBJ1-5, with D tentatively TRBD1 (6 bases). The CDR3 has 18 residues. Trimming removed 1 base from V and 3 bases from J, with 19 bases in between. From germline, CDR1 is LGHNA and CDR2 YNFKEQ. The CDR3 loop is CASSQASGGQAHNQPQHF. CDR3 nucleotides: TGTGCCAGCAGCCAAGCCAGCGGGGGGCAGGCCCACAATCAGCCCCAGCATTTT.

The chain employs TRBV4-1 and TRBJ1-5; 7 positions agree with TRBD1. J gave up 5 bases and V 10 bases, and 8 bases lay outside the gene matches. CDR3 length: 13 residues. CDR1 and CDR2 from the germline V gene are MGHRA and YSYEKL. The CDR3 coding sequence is TGCGCCACCGCGACAGGGATGGATCAGCCCCAGCATTTT. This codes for CATATGMDQPQHF.

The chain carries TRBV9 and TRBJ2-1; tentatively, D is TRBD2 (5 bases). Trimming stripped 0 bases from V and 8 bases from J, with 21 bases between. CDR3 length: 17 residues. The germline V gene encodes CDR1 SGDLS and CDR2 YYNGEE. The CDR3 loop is CASSVDGRVPPMDEQFF. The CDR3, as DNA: TGTGCCAGCAGCGTAGACGGGCGGGTCCCCCCTATGGATGAGCAGTTCTTC.

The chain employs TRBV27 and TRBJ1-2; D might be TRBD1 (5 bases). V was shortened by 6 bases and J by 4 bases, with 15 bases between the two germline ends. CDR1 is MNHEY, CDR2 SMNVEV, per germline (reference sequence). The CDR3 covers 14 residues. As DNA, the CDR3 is TGTGCCAGCAGCCGGGGGAAGAGCAGCTATGGCTACACCTTC. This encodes CASSRGKSSYGYTF.

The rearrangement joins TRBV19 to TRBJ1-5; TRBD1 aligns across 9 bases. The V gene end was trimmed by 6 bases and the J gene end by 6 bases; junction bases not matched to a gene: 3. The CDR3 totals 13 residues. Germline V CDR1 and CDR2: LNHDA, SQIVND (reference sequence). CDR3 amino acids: CASRDRGGQPQHF. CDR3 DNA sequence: TGTGCCAGTAGGGACAGGGGCGGTCAGCCCCAGCATTTT.

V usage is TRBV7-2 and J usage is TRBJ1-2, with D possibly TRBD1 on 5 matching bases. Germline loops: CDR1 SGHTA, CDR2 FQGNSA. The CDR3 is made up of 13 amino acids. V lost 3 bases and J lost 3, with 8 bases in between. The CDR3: CASSFGGDYGYTF. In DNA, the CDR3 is TGTGCCAGCAGCTTTGGAGGGGACTATGGCTACACCTTC.

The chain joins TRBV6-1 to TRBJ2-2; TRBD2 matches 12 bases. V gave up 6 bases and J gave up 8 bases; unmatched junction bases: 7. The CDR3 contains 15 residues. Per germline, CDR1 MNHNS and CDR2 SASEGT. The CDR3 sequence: CASRRTSGTVGELFF. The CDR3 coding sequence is TGTGCCAGCAGGCGGACTAGCGGGACCGTGGGGGAGCTGTTTTTT.

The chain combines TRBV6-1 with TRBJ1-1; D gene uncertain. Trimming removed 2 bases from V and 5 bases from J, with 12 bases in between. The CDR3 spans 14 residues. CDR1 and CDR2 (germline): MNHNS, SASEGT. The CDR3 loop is CASSEFFKRTEAFF. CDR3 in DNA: TGTGCCAGCAGTGAATTCTTCAAGCGGACTGAAGCTTTCTTT.

This CDR3 reads CASSLEGQLSYEQYF. The CDR3 nucleotides read TGTGCCAGCAGCTTAGAAGGACAGCTTTCCTACGAGCAGTACTTC. The rearrangement joins TRBV7-2 to TRBJ2-7, with D perhaps TRBD1 (6 bases). The CDR3 covers 15 residues. Looked up from germline, CDR1 is SGHTA and CDR2 is FQGNSA. V gave up 1 base and J gave up 1 base, with 11 bases separating them.

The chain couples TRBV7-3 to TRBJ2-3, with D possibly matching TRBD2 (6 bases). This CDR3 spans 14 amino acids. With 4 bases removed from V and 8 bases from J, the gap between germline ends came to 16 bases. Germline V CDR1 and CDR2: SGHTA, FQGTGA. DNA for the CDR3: TGTGCCAGCAGCTCGGGGACTGCCGGTGGTACGCAGTATTTT. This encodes CASSSGTAGGTQYF.

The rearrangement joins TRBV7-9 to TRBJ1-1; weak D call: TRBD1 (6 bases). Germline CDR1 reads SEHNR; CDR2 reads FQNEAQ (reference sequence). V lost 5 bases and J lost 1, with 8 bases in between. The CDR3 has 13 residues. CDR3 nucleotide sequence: TGTGCCAGCAGCCAACAGGGGAACACTGAAGCTTTCTTT. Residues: CASSQQGNTEAFF.

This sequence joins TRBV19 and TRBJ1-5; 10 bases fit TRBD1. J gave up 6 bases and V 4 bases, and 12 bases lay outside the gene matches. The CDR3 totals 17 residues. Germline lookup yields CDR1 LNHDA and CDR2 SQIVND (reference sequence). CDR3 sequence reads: CASSRTTPGQGSQPQHF. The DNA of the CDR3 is TGTGCCAGTAGTAGAACCACGCCGGGACAGGGGAGTCAGCCCCAGCATTTT. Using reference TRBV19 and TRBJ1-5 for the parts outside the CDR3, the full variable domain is DGGITQSPKYLFRKEGQNVTLSCEQNLNHDAMYWYRQDPGQGLRLIYYSQIVNDFQKGDIAEGYSVSREKKESFPLTVTSAQKNPTAFYLCASSRTTPGQGSQPQHFGDGTRLSIL.

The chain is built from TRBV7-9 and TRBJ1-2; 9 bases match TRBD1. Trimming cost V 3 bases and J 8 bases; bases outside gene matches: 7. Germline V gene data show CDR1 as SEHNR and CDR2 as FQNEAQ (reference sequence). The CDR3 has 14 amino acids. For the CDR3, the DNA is TGTGCCAGCAGCTTCTACAGGGGGCGTCAAGGCTACACCTTC. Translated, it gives CASSFYRGRQGYTF.

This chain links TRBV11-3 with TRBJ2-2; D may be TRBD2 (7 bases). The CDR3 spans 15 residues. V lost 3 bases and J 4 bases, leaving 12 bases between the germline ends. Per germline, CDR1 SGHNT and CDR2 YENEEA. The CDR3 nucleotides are TGTGCCAGCAGCTTGGGGGGGCGCGTCACCGGGGAGCTGTTTTTT. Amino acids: CASSLGGRVTGELFF.

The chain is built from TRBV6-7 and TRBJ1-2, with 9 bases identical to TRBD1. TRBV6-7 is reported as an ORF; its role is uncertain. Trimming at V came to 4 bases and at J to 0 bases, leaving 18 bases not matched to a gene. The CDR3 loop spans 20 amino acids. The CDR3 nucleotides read TGTGCCAGCAGTTCCAACCACCTGATTGGGACAGGGAAGGCTAACTATGGCTACACCTTC. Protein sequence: CASSSNHLIGTGKANYGYTF.

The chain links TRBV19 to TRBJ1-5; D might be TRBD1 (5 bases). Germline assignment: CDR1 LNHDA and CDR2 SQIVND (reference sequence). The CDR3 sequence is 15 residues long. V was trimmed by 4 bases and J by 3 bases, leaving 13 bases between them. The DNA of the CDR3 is TGTGCCAGTAGTAACCGACAGAGTCCCAATCAGCCCCAGCATTTT. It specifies CASSNRQSPNQPQHF.